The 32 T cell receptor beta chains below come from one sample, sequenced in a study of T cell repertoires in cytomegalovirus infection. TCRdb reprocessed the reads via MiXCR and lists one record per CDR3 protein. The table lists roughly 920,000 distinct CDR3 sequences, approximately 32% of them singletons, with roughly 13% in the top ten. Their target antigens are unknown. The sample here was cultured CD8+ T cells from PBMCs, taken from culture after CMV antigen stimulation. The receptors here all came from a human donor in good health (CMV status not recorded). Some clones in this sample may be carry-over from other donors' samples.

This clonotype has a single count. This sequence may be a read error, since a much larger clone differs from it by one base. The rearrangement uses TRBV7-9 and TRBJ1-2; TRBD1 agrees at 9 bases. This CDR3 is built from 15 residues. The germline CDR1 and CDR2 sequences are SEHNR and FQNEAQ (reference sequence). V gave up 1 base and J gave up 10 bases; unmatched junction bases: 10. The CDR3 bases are TGTGCCAGCAGCTTAGGTTGGGACAGGGAGGATGACTACACCTTC. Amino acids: CASSLGWDREDDYTF.

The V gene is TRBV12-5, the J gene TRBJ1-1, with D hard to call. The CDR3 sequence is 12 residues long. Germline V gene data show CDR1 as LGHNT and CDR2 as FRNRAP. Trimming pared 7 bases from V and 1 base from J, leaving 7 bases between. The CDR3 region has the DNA TGTGCTAGTGACTGGGGGAACACTGAAGCTTTCTTT. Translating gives CASDWGNTEAFF.

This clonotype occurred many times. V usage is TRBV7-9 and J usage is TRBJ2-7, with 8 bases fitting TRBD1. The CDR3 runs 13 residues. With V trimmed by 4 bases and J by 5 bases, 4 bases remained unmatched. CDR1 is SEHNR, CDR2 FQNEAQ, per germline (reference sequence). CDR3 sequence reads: CASSSGQGNEQYV. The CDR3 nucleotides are TGTGCCAGCAGCTCAGGACAGGGCAACGAGCAGTACGTC.

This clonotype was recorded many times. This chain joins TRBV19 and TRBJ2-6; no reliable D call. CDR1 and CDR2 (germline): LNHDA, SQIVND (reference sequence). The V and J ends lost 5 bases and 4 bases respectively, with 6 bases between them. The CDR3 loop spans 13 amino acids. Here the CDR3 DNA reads TGTGCCAGTAGTTCAGCCGGGGCCAACGTCCTGACTTTC. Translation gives CASSSAGANVLTF.

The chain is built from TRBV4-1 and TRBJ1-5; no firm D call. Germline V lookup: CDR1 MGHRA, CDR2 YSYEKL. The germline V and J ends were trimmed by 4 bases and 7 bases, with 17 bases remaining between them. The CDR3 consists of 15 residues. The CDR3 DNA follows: TGCGCCAGCAGCCTGAGGAGCGGTCTTAGCCAGCCCCAGCATTTT. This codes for CASSLRSGLSQPQHF.

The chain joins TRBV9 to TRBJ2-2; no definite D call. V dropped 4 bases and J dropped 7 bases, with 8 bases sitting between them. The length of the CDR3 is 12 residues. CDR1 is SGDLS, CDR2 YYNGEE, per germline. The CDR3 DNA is TGTGCCAGCAGCCCCGAGAACGGGGAGCTGTTTTTT. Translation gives CASSPENGELFF.

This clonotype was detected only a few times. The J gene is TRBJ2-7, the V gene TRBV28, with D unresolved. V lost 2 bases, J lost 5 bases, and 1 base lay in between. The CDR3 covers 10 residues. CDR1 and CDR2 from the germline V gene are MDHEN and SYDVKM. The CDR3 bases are TGTGCCAGCAGTTTAAACGAGCAGTACGTC. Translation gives CASSLNEQYV.

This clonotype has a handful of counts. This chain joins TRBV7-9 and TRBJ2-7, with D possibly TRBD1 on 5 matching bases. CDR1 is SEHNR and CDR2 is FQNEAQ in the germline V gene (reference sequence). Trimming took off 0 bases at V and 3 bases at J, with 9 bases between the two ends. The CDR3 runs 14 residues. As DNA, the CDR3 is TGTGCCAGCAGCTTAGCTGGCAGGGACTACGAGCAGTACGTC. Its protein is CASSLAGRDYEQYV.

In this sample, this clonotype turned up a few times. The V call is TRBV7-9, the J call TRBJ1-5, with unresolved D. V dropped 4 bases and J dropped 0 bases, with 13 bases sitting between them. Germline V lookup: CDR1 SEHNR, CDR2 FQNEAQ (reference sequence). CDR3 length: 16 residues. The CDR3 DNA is TGTGCCAGCAGCTCTCCTACCTGGGTTAGCAATCAGCCCCAGCATTTT. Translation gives CASSSPTWVSNQPQHF.

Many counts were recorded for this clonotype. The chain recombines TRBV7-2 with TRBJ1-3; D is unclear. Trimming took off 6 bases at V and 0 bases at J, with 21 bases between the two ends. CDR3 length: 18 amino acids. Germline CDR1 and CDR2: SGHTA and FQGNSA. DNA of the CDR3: TGTGCCAGCAGTTCCACTCGGGCCTTCCCACTCTCTGGAAACACCATATATTTT. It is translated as CASSSTRAFPLSGNTIYF.

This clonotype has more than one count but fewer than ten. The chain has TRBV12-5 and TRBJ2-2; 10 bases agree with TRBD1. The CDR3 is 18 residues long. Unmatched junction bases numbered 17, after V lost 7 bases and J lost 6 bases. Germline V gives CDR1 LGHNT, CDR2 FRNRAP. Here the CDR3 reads CASAFTPGQGEDSGELFF. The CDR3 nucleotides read TGTGCTAGTGCCTTCACCCCCGGACAGGGGGAAGATTCCGGGGAGCTGTTTTTT.

CDR3 sequence reads: CASSILRDREQFF. CDR3 sequence (DNA): TGTGCCAGCAGTATCCTACGGGACAGGGAGCAGTTCTTC. V gene TRBV27 combines with J gene TRBJ2-1, with 8 bases identical to TRBD1. Trimming cost V 5 bases and J 10 bases; bases outside gene matches: 7. Germline CDR1 MNHEY, CDR2 SMNVEV (reference sequence). CDR3 size: 13 residues.

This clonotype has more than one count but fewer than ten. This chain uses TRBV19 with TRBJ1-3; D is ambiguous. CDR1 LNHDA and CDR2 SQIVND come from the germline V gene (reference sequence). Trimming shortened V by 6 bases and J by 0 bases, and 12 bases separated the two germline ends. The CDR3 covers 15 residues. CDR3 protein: CASRKGSSSGNTIYF. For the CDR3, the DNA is TGTGCCAGTAGGAAGGGATCGTCCTCTGGAAACACCATATATTTT.

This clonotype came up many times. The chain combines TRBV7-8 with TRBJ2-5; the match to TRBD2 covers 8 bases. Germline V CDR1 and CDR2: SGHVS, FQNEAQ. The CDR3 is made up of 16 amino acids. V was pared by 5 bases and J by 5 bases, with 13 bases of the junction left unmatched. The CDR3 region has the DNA TGTGCCAGCAGCCCCCGGGGGGTAGCGGGGCGGGAGACCCAGTACTTC. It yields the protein CASSPRGVAGRETQYF.

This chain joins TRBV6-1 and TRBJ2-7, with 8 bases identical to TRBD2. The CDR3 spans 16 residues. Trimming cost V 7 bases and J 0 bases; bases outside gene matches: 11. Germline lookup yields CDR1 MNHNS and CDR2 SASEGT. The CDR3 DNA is TGTGCCAGCAACTGGGACGGGACTAGAAGCTCCTACGAGCAGTACGTC. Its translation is CASNWDGTRSSYEQYV.

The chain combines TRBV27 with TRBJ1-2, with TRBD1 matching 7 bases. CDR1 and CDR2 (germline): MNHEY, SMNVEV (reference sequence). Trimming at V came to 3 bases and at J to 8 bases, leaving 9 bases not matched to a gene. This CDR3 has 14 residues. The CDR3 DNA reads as TGTGCCAGCAGTTTTTTAGGGGGCAAGAAAGGCTACACCTTC. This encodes CASSFLGGKKGYTF.

In DNA form, the CDR3 reads TGTGCCAGCAGCTTCCCCTGGACTAGCGGGGGGGCTATCGAAGAGACCCAGTACTTC. Protein sequence: CASSFPWTSGGAIEETQYF. The V and J genes are TRBV7-9 and TRBJ2-5; 15 nucleotides align to TRBD2. This CDR3 is built from 19 residues. V was pared by 3 bases and J by 3 bases, with 11 bases of the junction left unmatched. Germline CDR1 reads SEHNR; CDR2 reads FQNEAQ (reference sequence).

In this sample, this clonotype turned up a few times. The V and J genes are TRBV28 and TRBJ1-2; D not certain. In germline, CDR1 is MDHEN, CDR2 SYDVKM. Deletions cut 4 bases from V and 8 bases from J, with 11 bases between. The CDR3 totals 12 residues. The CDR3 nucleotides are TGTGCCAGCAGTTCAGAAGTAGTCGGCTACACCTTC. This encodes CASSSEVVGYTF.

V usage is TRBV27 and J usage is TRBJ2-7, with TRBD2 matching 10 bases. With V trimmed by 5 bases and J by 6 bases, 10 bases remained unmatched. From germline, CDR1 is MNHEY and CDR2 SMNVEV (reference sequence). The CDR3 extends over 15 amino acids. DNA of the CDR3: TGTGCCAGCAGTACAGGGGTAGCGGGGGGACGCGAGCAGTACTTC. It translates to CASSTGVAGGREQYF.

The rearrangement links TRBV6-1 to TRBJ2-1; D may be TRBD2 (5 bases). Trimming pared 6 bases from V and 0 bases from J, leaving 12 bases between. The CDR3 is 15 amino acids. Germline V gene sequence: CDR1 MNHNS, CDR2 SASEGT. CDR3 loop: CASSHSGRSYNEQFF. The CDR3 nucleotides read TGTGCCAGCAGCCACAGCGGACGCTCCTACAATGAGCAGTTCTTC.

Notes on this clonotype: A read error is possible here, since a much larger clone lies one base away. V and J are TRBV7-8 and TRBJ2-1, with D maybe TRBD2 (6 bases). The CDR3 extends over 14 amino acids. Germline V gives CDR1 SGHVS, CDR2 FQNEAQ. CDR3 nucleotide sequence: TGTGCCAACAGCTTGTCAGCGGGTGAGAATGAGCAGTTCTTC. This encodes CANSLSAGENEQFF.

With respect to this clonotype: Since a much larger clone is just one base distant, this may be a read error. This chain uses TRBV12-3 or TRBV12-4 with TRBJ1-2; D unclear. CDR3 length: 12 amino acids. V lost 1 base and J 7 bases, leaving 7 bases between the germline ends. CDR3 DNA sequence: TGTGCCAGCAGTTTAGGGCGGTCTGGCTACACCTTC. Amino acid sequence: CASSLGRSGYTF.

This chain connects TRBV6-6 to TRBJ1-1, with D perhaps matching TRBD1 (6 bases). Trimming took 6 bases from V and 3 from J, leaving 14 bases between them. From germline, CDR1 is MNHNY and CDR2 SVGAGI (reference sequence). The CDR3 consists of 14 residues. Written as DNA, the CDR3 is TGTGCCAGCAGGGGGAGGGGGGCGGACACTGAAGCTTTCTTT. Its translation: CASRGRGADTEAFF.

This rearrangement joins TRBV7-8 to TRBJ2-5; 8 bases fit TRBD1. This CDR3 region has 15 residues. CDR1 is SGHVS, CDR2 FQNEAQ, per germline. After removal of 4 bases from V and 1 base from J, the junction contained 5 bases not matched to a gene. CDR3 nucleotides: TGTGCCAGCAGCTCGACAGGGGCGCTCCAAGAGACCCAGTACTTC. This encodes CASSSTGALQETQYF. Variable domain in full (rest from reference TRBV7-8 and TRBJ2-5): GAGVSQSPRYKVAKRGQDVALRCDPISGHVSLFWYQQALGQGPEFLTYFQNEAQLDKSGLPSDRFFAERPEGSVSTLKIQRTQQEDSAVYLCASSSTGALQETQYFGPGTRLLVL.

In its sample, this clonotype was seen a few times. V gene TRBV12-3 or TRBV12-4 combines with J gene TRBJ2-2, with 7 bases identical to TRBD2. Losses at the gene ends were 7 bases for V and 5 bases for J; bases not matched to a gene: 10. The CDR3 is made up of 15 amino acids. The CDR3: CASTGGRGDTGELFF. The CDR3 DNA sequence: TGTGCCAGCACCGGAGGGAGGGGAGATACCGGGGAGCTGTTTTTT.

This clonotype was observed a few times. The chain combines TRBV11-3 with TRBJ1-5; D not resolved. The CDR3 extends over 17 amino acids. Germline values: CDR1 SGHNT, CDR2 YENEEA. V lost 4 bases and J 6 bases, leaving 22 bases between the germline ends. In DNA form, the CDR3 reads TGTGCCAGCAGCTCTACCACAAATCGGGGTGAAGGTCAGCCCCAGCATTTT. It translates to CASSSTTNRGEGQPQHF.

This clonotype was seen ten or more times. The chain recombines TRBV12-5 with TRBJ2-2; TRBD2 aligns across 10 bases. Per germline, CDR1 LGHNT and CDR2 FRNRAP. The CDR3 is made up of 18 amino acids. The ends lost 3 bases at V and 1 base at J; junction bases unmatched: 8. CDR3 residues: CASGFSSGGHKNTGELFF. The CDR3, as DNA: TGTGCTAGTGGTTTTTCTAGCGGGGGCCACAAGAACACCGGGGAGCTGTTTTTT. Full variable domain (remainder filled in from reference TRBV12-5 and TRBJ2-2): DARVTQTPRHKVTEMGQEVTMRCQPILGHNTVFWYRQTMMQGLELLAYFRNRAPLDDSGMPKDRFSAEMPDATLATLKIQPSEPRDSAVYFCASGFSSGGHKNTGELFFGEGSRLTVL.

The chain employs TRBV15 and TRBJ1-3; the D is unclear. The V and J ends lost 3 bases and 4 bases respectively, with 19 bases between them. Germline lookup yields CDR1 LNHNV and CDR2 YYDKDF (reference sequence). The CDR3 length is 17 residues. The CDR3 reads CATSSALGSWVGNTIYF. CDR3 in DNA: TGTGCCACCAGCAGCGCCTTGGGGAGCTGGGTAGGAAACACCATATATTTT. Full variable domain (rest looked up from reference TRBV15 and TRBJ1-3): DAMVIQNPRYQVTQFGKPVTLSCSQTLNHNVMYWYQQKSSQAPKLLFHYYDKDFNNEADTPDNFQSRRPNTSFCFLDIRSPGLGDTAMYLCATSSALGSWVGNTIYFGEGSWLTVV.

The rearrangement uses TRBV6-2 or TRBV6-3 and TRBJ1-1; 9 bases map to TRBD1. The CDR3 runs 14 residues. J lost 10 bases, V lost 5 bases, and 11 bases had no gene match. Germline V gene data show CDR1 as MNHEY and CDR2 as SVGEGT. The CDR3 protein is CASSLQGAILVAFF. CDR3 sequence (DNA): TGTGCCAGCAGTCTACAGGGGGCGATTTTAGTAGCTTTCTTT.

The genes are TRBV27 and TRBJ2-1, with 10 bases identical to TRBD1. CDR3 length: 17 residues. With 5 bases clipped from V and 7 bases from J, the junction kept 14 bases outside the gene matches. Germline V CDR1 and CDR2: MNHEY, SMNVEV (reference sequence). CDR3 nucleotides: TGTGCCAGCAGTCGCCACCAGACAGGGGGCGCTTGGAATGAGCAGTTCTTC. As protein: CASSRHQTGGAWNEQFF.

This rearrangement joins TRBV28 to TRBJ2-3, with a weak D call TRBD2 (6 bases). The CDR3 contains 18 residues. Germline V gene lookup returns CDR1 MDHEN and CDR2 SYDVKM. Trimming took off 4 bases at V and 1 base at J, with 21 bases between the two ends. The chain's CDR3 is CASSSTRVDGYGTDTQYF. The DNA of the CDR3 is TGTGCCAGCAGTTCGACTAGAGTGGATGGGTACGGCACAGATACGCAGTATTTT.

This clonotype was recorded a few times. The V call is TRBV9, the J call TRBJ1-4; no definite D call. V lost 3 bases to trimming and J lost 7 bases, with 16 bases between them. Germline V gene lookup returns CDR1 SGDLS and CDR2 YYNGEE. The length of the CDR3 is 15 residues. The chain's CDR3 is CASSAHGGSGEKLFF. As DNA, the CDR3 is TGTGCCAGCAGCGCCCACGGAGGGTCCGGTGAAAAACTGTTTTTT.